The sequence of this TCR beta chain was determined in a study of shared clonotypes between healthy human individuals. The wider study: CD4 naive cells filled three plates per donor, CD4 memory three, CD8 naive two and CD8 memory one.

A note on this clone: Its matching antigen is unknown.

With 4 bases clipped from V and 5 bases from J, the junction kept 9 bases outside the gene matches. The V gene's germline CDR1 is SGHRS and CDR2 YFSETQ. The CDR3 is made up of 16 amino acids. Using immunoSEQ multiplex PCR, the repertoire was profiled, and TCRdb retains in-frame clones only, with some absent. In the table there are some 1,400,000 clones, approximately 96% of which are singletons. Study findings and constraints: Estimated richness values were generally larger in naive subsets than in memory subsets. Non-shared clonotypes had lower generation probabilities than clonotypes shared by all four sorted-subset donors.

Sequenced material: naive CD4+ T cells sorted from blood. The subset was: CD45RA+ positively selected. This chain joins TRBV5-1 and TRBJ1-1; 12 bases match TRBD1. The clonotype was recovered from a man aged 25-45 years in good health. The CDR3 bases are TGCGCCAGCAGCAGGGGGACAGGGGGCCAGGGGACTGAAGCTTTCTTT. It encodes CASSRGTGGQGTEAFF.